This paragraph reports one T cell receptor (beta chain). Sequencing used immunoSEQ multiplex PCR; TCRdb keeps in-frame clones, though not all of them. The repertoire has a few hundred thousand clones, 84% of them found once; the top ten carry roughly 8.6%. The sample comes from a study of blood T cell repertoires in COVID-19. Sequencing used peripheral blood. This receptor was identified in a human donor in a cohort sampled during active COVID-19.

The CDR3 DNA sequence: TGTGCCAGCAGTTCTAGCGGGGGGCTGGGGACCCAGTACTTC. It specifies CASSSSGGLGTQYF. The chain has TRBV28 and TRBJ2-5; 11 bases are shared with TRBD2. The germline gives CDR1 MDHEN, CDR2 SYDVKM. The CDR3 is 14 residues long. V dropped 4 bases and J dropped 7; count of bases not matched to a gene: 5. The variable domain in full, with the rest retrieved from reference TRBV28 and TRBJ2-5, is DVKVTQSSRYLVKRTGEKVFLECVQDMDHENMFWYRQDPGLGLRLIYFSYDVKMKEKGDIPEGYSVSREKKERFSLILESASTNQTSMYLCASSSSGGLGTQYFGPGTRLLVL.